This is a list of T cell receptor beta chains from one sample in a study of blood T cell repertoires in COVID-19. Profiling relied on immunoSEQ multiplex PCR, and the TCRdb table lists in-frame clones only, not all of them. This repertoire shows 200,000 to 250,000 clones, around 80% found once; its top ten account for around 4%. The sequenced material came from PBMCs or T cells enriched from blood (not recorded which). Receptor source: a man aged 25 to 40 with acute COVID-19. Each CDR3 is given with its conserved first and last residue. Fields, in order: clone size, J gene, V gene, D gene, CDR3 protein, CDR3 DNA. D genes are given only for firm matches. Some rows have no size entry. The others give once, few or many, or a class for an expanded clone.

clone size: -; J gene: TRBJ2-1; V gene: TRBV5-1; D gene: TRBD2; CDR3 protein: CASSPGRTSGGSYNEQFF; CDR3 DNA: TGCGCCAGCAGCCCGGGGCGGACTAGCGGGGGGTCTTACAATGAGCAGTTCTTC
clone size: -; J gene: TRBJ2-4; V gene: TRBV5-4; D gene: -; CDR3 protein: CASSLRVAPNIQYF; CDR3 DNA: TGTGCCAGCAGCTTGCGAGTAGCCCCAAACATTCAGTACTTC
clone size: -; J gene: TRBJ1-1; V gene: TRBV12-5; D gene: -; CDR3 protein: CATTGSNTEAFF; CDR3 DNA: TGTGCAACAACAGGCTCAAACACTGAAGCTTTCTTT
clone size: few; J gene: TRBJ1-1; V gene: TRBV28; D gene: TRBD1; CDR3 protein: CASRSIGQGPFRMNTEAFF; CDR3 DNA: TGTGCCAGCAGATCCATCGGACAGGGGCCTTTTCGAATGAACACTGAAGCTTTCTTT
clone size: -; J gene: TRBJ1-1; V gene: TRBV29-1; D gene: TRBD1; CDR3 protein: CSVGWTGLMNTEAFF; CDR3 DNA: TGCAGCGTGGGATGGACAGGCCTCATGAACACTGAAGCTTTCTTT
clone size: once; J gene: TRBJ1-5; V gene: TRBV6-6; D gene: -; CDR3 protein: CASRDGHQPQHF; CDR3 DNA: TGTGCCAGCAGGGACGGACACCAGCCCCAGCATTTT
clone size: -; J gene: TRBJ2-1; V gene: TRBV7-3; D gene: TRBD2; CDR3 protein: CASSLMGTSGDEQFF; CDR3 DNA: TGTGCCAGCAGCTTAATGGGGACTAGCGGGGACGAGCAGTTCTTC
clone size: -; J gene: TRBJ1-3; V gene: TRBV4-1; D gene: TRBD1; CDR3 protein: CASSQPGQGIVFPGNTIYF; CDR3 DNA: TGCGCCAGCAGCCAACCGGGACAGGGAATCGTCTTCCCTGGAAACACCATATATTTT
clone size: -; J gene: TRBJ2-3; V gene: TRBV4-1; D gene: TRBD2; CDR3 protein: CASSQAPSGGAADTQYF; CDR3 DNA: TGCGCCAGCAGCCAAGCCCCTAGCGGGGGGGCAGCAGATACGCAGTATTTT
clone size: once; J gene: TRBJ2-1; V gene: TRBV9; D gene: TRBD1; CDR3 protein: CASSVSGTGNNEQFF; CDR3 DNA: TGTGCCAGCAGCGTCTCCGGGACAGGGAACAATGAGCAGTTCTTC
clone size: -; J gene: TRBJ2-3; V gene: TRBV18; D gene: TRBD1; CDR3 protein: CASSPGAGGTDTQYF; CDR3 DNA: TGTGCCAGCTCACCCGGGGCAGGGGGAACAGATACGCAGTATTTT
clone size: once; J gene: TRBJ1-2; V gene: TRBV9; D gene: TRBD1; CDR3 protein: CASSGGTGSYGYTF; CDR3 DNA: TGTGCCAGCAGCGGGGGGACAGGTAGCTATGGCTACACCTTC
clone size: once; J gene: TRBJ1-2; V gene: TRBV12-2; D gene: -; CDR3 protein: CASRYYRLRLVNYGYTF; CDR3 DNA: TGTGCAAGTCGCTATTACCGGCTAAGACTTGTTAACTATGGCTACACCTTC
clone size: -; J gene: TRBJ1-1; V gene: TRBV18; D gene: -; CDR3 protein: CASSPLAIMDRTTEAFF; CDR3 DNA: TGTGCCAGCTCACCACTAGCAATCATGGATCGAACAACTGAAGCTTTCTTT
clone size: few; J gene: TRBJ2-3; V gene: TRBV30; D gene: TRBD1; CDR3 protein: CAWSRDRGTTDTQYF; CDR3 DNA: TGTGCCTGGAGTCGGGACAGGGGGACCACAGATACGCAGTATTTT
clone size: -; J gene: TRBJ2-7; V gene: TRBV7-9; D gene: -; CDR3 protein: CASSTVGGSYEQYF; CDR3 DNA: TGTGCCAGCAGCACCGTAGGCGGTTCCTACGAGCAGTACTTC
clone size: -; J gene: TRBJ2-2; V gene: TRBV3-1/TRBV3-2; D gene: -; CDR3 protein: CASSQAGILGGELFF; CDR3 DNA: TGTGCCAGCAGCCAAGCAGGGATCCTAGGCGGGGAGCTGTTTTTT
clone size: -; J gene: TRBJ2-1; V gene: TRBV12-5; D gene: TRBD1; CDR3 protein: CASGLGQGTYNEQFF; CDR3 DNA: TGTGCTAGTGGTTTAGGACAGGGGACCTACAATGAGCAGTTCTTC
clone size: -; J gene: TRBJ2-5; V gene: TRBV12-3/TRBV12-4; D gene: -; CDR3 protein: CASSPIGEETQYF; CDR3 DNA: TGTGCCAGCAGCCCCATAGGGGAAGAGACCCAGTACTTC
clone size: -; J gene: TRBJ1-2; V gene: TRBV2; D gene: TRBD1; CDR3 protein: CASSEPRGSPNYGYTF; CDR3 DNA: TGTGCCAGCAGTGAACCCAGGGGGAGCCCTAACTATGGCTACACCTTC
clone size: -; J gene: TRBJ2-5; V gene: TRBV28; D gene: -; CDR3 protein: CASRSSGTPAETQYF; CDR3 DNA: TGTGCCAGCAGATCCTCCGGGACACCCGCAGAGACCCAGTACTTC
clone size: -; J gene: TRBJ2-7; V gene: TRBV3-1/TRBV3-2; D gene: TRBD2; CDR3 protein: CASSRREGSHEQYF; CDR3 DNA: TGTGCCAGCAGCAGGAGGGAGGGGTCCCACGAGCAGTACTTC
clone size: -; J gene: TRBJ1-2; V gene: TRBV2; D gene: TRBD1; CDR3 protein: CASMGQAPPYGYTF; CDR3 DNA: TGTGCCAGCATGGGACAGGCGCCTCCCTATGGCTACACCTTC
clone size: -; J gene: TRBJ1-2; V gene: TRBV27; D gene: TRBD1; CDR3 protein: CASSIAGGGSVYGYTF; CDR3 DNA: TGTGCCAGCAGCATCGCAGGAGGGGGCTCTGTTTATGGCTACACCTTC
clone size: -; J gene: TRBJ1-1; V gene: TRBV7-9; D gene: -; CDR3 protein: CASSLLAGPNTEAFF; CDR3 DNA: TGTGCCAGCAGCTTATTGGCAGGCCCGAACACTGAAGCTTTCTTT
clone size: few; J gene: TRBJ2-4; V gene: TRBV19; D gene: TRBD1; CDR3 protein: CASSHRGLGWDIQYF; CDR3 DNA: TGTGCCAGTAGTCACAGGGGGCTAGGGTGGGACATTCAGTACTTC
clone size: -; J gene: TRBJ1-2; V gene: TRBV5-6; D gene: TRBD1; CDR3 protein: CASSLVQGGDYGYTF; CDR3 DNA: TGTGCCAGCAGCTTGGTACAGGGGGGGGACTATGGCTACACCTTC
clone size: -; J gene: TRBJ2-3; V gene: TRBV11-3; D gene: -; CDR3 protein: CASSFKGGTDTQYF; CDR3 DNA: TGTGCCAGCAGCTTCAAAGGGGGCACAGATACGCAGTATTTT
clone size: -; J gene: TRBJ1-2; V gene: TRBV14; D gene: TRBD1; CDR3 protein: CASSPTGGFGYTF; CDR3 DNA: TGTGCCAGCAGCCCGACAGGGGGTTTTGGCTACACCTTC
clone size: -; J gene: TRBJ1-4; V gene: TRBV11-2; D gene: -; CDR3 protein: CASSSTISIQVLNEKLFF; CDR3 DNA: TGTGCCAGCAGCTCCACAATCTCTATACAGGTGCTTAATGAAAAACTGTTTTTT
clone size: -; J gene: TRBJ2-7; V gene: TRBV9; D gene: -; CDR3 protein: CASSVGGTYEQYF; CDR3 DNA: TGTGCCAGCAGCGTAGGGGGCACCTACGAGCAGTACTTC
clone size: -; J gene: TRBJ2-5; V gene: TRBV7-7; D gene: TRBD2; CDR3 protein: CASSLGLRGGRETQYF; CDR3 DNA: TGTGCCAGCAGCTTGGGGCTGCGGGGGGGCCGGGAGACCCAGTACTTC
clone size: few; J gene: TRBJ1-6; V gene: TRBV2; D gene: -; CDR3 protein: CASSQTGLSNSPLHF; CDR3 DNA: TGTGCCAGCAGTCAAACGGGACTTAGCAATTCACCCCTCCACTTT
clone size: -; J gene: TRBJ1-6; V gene: TRBV19; D gene: -; CDR3 protein: CASSIGTADSPLHF; CDR3 DNA: TGTGCCAGTAGTATAGGGACAGCCGATTCACCCCTCCACTTT
clone size: -; J gene: TRBJ1-6; V gene: TRBV24-1; D gene: TRBD1; CDR3 protein: CATSDPGQGWNSPLHF; CDR3 DNA: TGTGCCACCAGTGACCCCGGACAGGGTTGGAATTCACCCCTCCACTTT
clone size: -; J gene: TRBJ2-4; V gene: TRBV25-1; D gene: TRBD1; CDR3 protein: CASSITIGTGALVQYF; CDR3 DNA: TGTGCCAGCAGTATAACTATAGGGACAGGAGCTCTAGTTCAGTACTTC
clone size: -; J gene: TRBJ1-2; V gene: TRBV5-6; D gene: TRBD1; CDR3 protein: CASSDTGDRYGYTF; CDR3 DNA: TGTGCCAGCAGTGATACAGGGGATCGCTATGGCTACACCTTC
clone size: -; J gene: TRBJ2-5; V gene: TRBV5-1; D gene: -; CDR3 protein: CASSLISGSTKYF; CDR3 DNA: TGCGCCAGCAGCTTGATCTCCGGGAGTACGAAATACTTC
clone size: -; J gene: TRBJ1-5; V gene: TRBV9; D gene: -; CDR3 protein: CASVGQPQHF; CDR3 DNA: TGTGCCAGCGTCGGTCAGCCCCAGCATTTT
clone size: -; J gene: TRBJ2-5; V gene: TRBV10-2; D gene: -; CDR3 protein: CASSVDEGKQYF; CDR3 DNA: TGCGCCAGCAGTGTGGATGAGGGAAAACAGTACTTC
clone size: -; J gene: TRBJ2-2; V gene: TRBV21-1; D gene: -; CDR3 protein: CASNLPPGQGAPGELFF; CDR3 DNA: TGTGCCAGCAACTTGCCACCGGGACAGGGGGCGCCCGGGGAGCTGTTTTTT
clone size: -; J gene: TRBJ1-2; V gene: TRBV19; D gene: -; CDR3 protein: CASSLGHGAYGYTF; CDR3 DNA: TGTGCCAGTAGCCTAGGACATGGTGCCTATGGCTACACCTTC
clone size: -; J gene: TRBJ1-4; V gene: TRBV27; D gene: -; CDR3 protein: CASSFGRGNEKLFF; CDR3 DNA: TGTGCCAGCAGTTTCGGGCGGGGGAATGAAAAACTGTTTTTT
clone size: -; J gene: TRBJ2-7; V gene: TRBV5-5; D gene: -; CDR3 protein: CASSFASGTETF; CDR3 DNA: -
clone size: few; J gene: TRBJ2-3; V gene: TRBV19; D gene: -; CDR3 protein: CASSIDPRDTQYF; CDR3 DNA: TGTGCCAGTAGTATAGATCCCCGGGATACGCAGTATTTT
clone size: -; J gene: TRBJ2-3; V gene: TRBV30; D gene: -; CDR3 protein: CAWMRGGMPGDTQYF; CDR3 DNA: TGTGCCTGGATGAGGGGGGGGATGCCGGGAGATACGCAGTATTTT
clone size: -; J gene: TRBJ1-2; V gene: TRBV29-1; D gene: TRBD1; CDR3 protein: CSIGQGYGYTF; CDR3 DNA: TGCAGCATAGGACAGGGTTATGGCTACACCTTC
clone size: -; J gene: TRBJ2-6; V gene: TRBV19; D gene: -; CDR3 protein: CASTRTFLSGANVLTF; CDR3 DNA: TGTGCCAGTACAAGGACATTCCTATCTGGGGCCAACGTCCTGACTTTC
clone size: -; J gene: TRBJ1-1; V gene: TRBV25-1; D gene: TRBD1; CDR3 protein: CASRLNRGRNTEAFF; CDR3 DNA: TGTGCCAGCAGATTAAACAGGGGGCGGAACACTGAAGCTTTCTTT
clone size: -; J gene: TRBJ2-3; V gene: TRBV5-4; D gene: -; CDR3 protein: CASSLGVADSTDTQYF; CDR3 DNA: TGTGCCAGCAGCTTGGGGGTAGCGGATAGCACAGATACGCAGTATTTT
clone size: -; J gene: TRBJ1-1; V gene: TRBV9; D gene: -; CDR3 protein: CASSAPRTEAFF; CDR3 DNA: TGTGCCAGCAGCGCCCCCCGGACTGAAGCTTTCTTT
clone size: -; J gene: TRBJ2-7; V gene: TRBV6-5; D gene: -; CDR3 protein: CAVKRGIAYEQYF; CDR3 DNA: TGTGCCGTCAAGAGGGGGATTGCTTACGAGCAGTACTTC
clone size: -; J gene: TRBJ1-2; V gene: TRBV12-3/TRBV12-4; D gene: TRBD1; CDR3 protein: CASSTDRAYGYTF; CDR3 DNA: TGTGCCAGCAGCACGGACAGGGCCTATGGCTACACCTTC
clone size: -; J gene: TRBJ1-3; V gene: TRBV5-1; D gene: -; CDR3 protein: CASSLAIAADELGNTIYF; CDR3 DNA: TGCGCCAGCAGCTTGGCCATCGCGGCCGATGAGCTCGGAAACACCATATATTTT
clone size: -; J gene: TRBJ1-4; V gene: TRBV3-1/TRBV3-2; D gene: TRBD1; CDR3 protein: CASSPRDRSGEKLFF; CDR3 DNA: TGTGCCAGCAGCCCCCGGGACAGGTCAGGAGAAAAACTGTTTTTT
clone size: -; J gene: TRBJ1-5; V gene: TRBV19; D gene: TRBD1; CDR3 protein: CASSPVTGVVGQPQHF; CDR3 DNA: TGTGCCAGTAGTCCAGTGACAGGGGTCGTGGGTCAGCCCCAGCATTTT
clone size: many; J gene: TRBJ2-2; V gene: TRBV19; D gene: -; CDR3 protein: CASSPEARGRGTGELFF; CDR3 DNA: TGTGCCAGTAGCCCTGAGGCCAGGGGAAGAGGAACCGGGGAGCTGTTTTTT